This TCR beta chain derives from a study of OX40 agonist ivuxolimab in advanced cancers. Study background: Patients treated during dose escalation were battling hepatocellular carcinoma, melanoma, renal cell or head and neck cancer. There were three patients with partial responses, one having hepatocellular carcinoma and two cutaneous melanoma.

Method: immunoSEQ multiplex PCR; TCRdb's copy keeps in-frame clones and lacks some. The sample carries about 92,000 clones, around 90% recorded once. Germline CDR1 is MNHNS and CDR2 is SASEGT. The CDR3 has 19 residues. After removal of 0 bases from V and 0 bases from J, the junction contained 9 bases not matched to a gene. The TCR sequence derives from an adult with an advanced solid tumor such as melanoma, head and neck, liver or kidney cancer. Material: CD4+ or CD8+ T cells sorted from blood, obtained in a trial of the OX40 agonist ivuxolimab. The chain employs TRBV6-1 and TRBJ2-3, with TRBD2 matching 10 bases. CDR3 coding DNA: TGTGCCAGCAGTGAAGCGTATTTTAGCGGGGGGTCTAGCACAGATACGCAGTATTTT. It yields the protein CASSEAYFSGGSSTDTQYF.